Following are 28 T cell receptor beta chains from one sample sequenced in a study of T cell clonotyping in hematopoietic cell transplantation. Some clones are missing from TCRdb's copy, which holds only in-frame ones; the method was immunoSEQ multiplex PCR. Of approximately 42,000 clones in the sample, 85% were seen once. Time point indicated: recipient sample about 28 days before transplant, after cytoreduction. The source was peripheral blood mononuclear cells, collected before stem cell transplant. Source of these receptors: a man between 60 and 70 years old with acute myeloid leukemia. Some clones in this sample may be carry-over from other donors' samples.

The chain joins TRBV7-3 to TRBJ1-1; TRBD1 aligns across 8 bases. After removal of 5 bases from V and 3 bases from J, the junction contained 2 bases not matched to a gene. The CDR3 extends over 13 amino acids. Germline-derived CDR1 and CDR2 are SGHTA and FQGTGA. As DNA, the CDR3 is TGTGCCAGCAGCAACAGGGGGGACACTGAAGCTTTCTTT. Translated: CASSNRGDTEAFF.

V usage is TRBV11-3 and J usage is TRBJ2-7; 8 nucleotides agree with TRBD1. The CDR3 loop spans 14 amino acids. J was trimmed by 5 bases and V by 4 bases; bases with no gene match: 7. The germline V gene has CDR1 SGHNT and CDR2 YENEEA. In DNA, the CDR3 is TGTGCCAGCAGCTCAGGGACAGGCACCGACGAGCAGTACTTC. It encodes CASSSGTGTDEQYF.

The V and J genes are TRBV6-5 and TRBJ1-1; D gene uncertain. CDR1 is MNHEY and CDR2 is SVGAGI in the germline V gene. V lost 2 bases, J lost 5 bases, and 6 bases lay in between. CDR3 length equals 12 residues. CDR3 bases: TGTGCCAGCAGTTACGACCGAACTGAAGCTTTCTTT. It translates to CASSYDRTEAFF.

The chain links TRBV10-3 to TRBJ2-7, with TRBD1 matching 7 bases. Germline V gene data show CDR1 as ENHRY and CDR2 as SYGVKD. The CDR3 consists of 15 residues. Unmatched junction bases numbered 8, after V lost 3 bases and J lost 3 bases. The CDR3 loop reads CAISDPGTAFYEQYF. CDR3 nucleotide sequence: TGTGCCATCAGTGACCCCGGGACAGCCTTCTACGAGCAGTACTTC.

V is TRBV9 and J is TRBJ1-2; D is unclear. Trimming shortened V by 3 bases and J by 0 bases, and 12 bases separated the two germline ends. The CDR3 covers 15 residues. CDR1 is SGDLS and CDR2 is YYNGEE in the germline V gene. CDR3 in DNA: TGTGCCAGCAGCGCTACAGCCCGGGCTAACTATGGCTACACCTTC. It is translated as CASSATARANYGYTF.

The rearrangement uses TRBV4-3 and TRBJ2-4; TRBD1 or TRBD2 may be the D gene (6 bases each). Between the trimmed V and J ends, which lost 0 bases and 3 bases, there was a span of 18 bases. Germline lookup yields CDR1 LGHNA and CDR2 YSLEER. This CDR3 is 18 amino acids long. CDR3 region: CASSQDLRGASVKNIQYF. CDR3 coding DNA: TGCGCCAGCAGCCAAGATTTGAGGGGGGCCAGCGTCAAAAACATTCAGTACTTC.

This clone was seen only once. The chain has TRBV11-3 and TRBJ2-3, with D uncertain. Germline V gene data show CDR1 as SGHNT and CDR2 as YENEEA. The CDR3 has 12 amino acids. Trimming took off 5 bases at V and 4 bases at J, with 7 bases between the two ends. CDR3 nucleotide sequence: TGTGCCAGCAGCCCGTTATCAGATACGCAGTATTTT. Translating gives CASSPLSDTQYF.

V gene TRBV7-2 combines with J gene TRBJ2-7; TRBD2 matches 11 bases. V lost 0 bases, J lost 3 bases, and 1 base stayed unmatched. This CDR3 comprises 15 residues. CDR1 is SGHTA, CDR2 FQGNSA, per germline. As DNA, the CDR3 is TGTGCCAGCAGCTTAGCTACTAGCGGGGGCTACGAGCAGTACTTC. It codes for CASSLATSGGYEQYF.

The chain links TRBV19 to TRBJ1-1, with D perhaps matching TRBD1 (6 bases). The CDR3 loop spans 15 amino acids. V lost 0 bases and J 6 bases, leaving 14 bases between the germline ends. CDR1 is LNHDA, CDR2 SQIVND, per germline (reference sequence). In DNA form, the CDR3 reads TGTGCCAGTAGTATAGACGGCGGGGGCAGAGCTGAAGCTTTCTTT. Amino acid sequence: CASSIDGGGRAEAFF.

The V and J genes are TRBV19 and TRBJ1-5; D is ambiguous. Germline CDR1 is LNHDA and CDR2 is SQIVND (reference sequence). The CDR3 consists of 14 residues. Trimming cost V 1 base and J 0 bases, with 4 bases left between them. CDR3 bases: TGTGCCAGTAGTATAGGCTTTAGCAATCAGCCCCAGCATTTT. The encoded protein is CASSIGFSNQPQHF.

J is TRBJ2-5 and V is TRBV7-3; the match to TRBD1 covers 10 bases. With V trimmed by 0 bases and J by 3 bases, 4 bases remained unmatched. The CDR3 is 16 amino acids. From germline, CDR1 is SGHTA and CDR2 FQGTGA. CDR3 amino acids: CASSLTRGTGEETQYF. The CDR3 DNA is TGTGCCAGCAGCTTAACGAGGGGGACAGGGGAAGAGACCCAGTACTTC.

CDR3 residues: CASRFLRQGADEQYF. DNA of the CDR3: TGTGCCAGCAGATTCCTTAGACAGGGCGCGGACGAGCAGTACTTC. The chain carries TRBV5-6 and TRBJ2-7; 7 positions match TRBD1. The CDR3 totals 15 residues. Per the germline V gene, CDR1 is SGHDT and CDR2 is YYEEEE. Trimming cost V 5 bases and J 5 bases; bases outside gene matches: 13.

For this clone: Other DNA sequences in the sample encode the same CDR3. V usage is TRBV9 and J usage is TRBJ2-7; 13 positions match TRBD2. Germline V CDR1 and CDR2: SGDLS, YYNGEE. J lost 2 bases, V lost 0 bases, and 2 bases had no gene match. The CDR3 is 16 amino acids. In nucleotides, the CDR3 is TGTGCCAGCAGCGTAGGGGGGACTAGCGGGGCCTACGAGCAGTACTTC. As protein: CASSVGGTSGAYEQYF.

V gene TRBV6-4 combines with J gene TRBJ2-7, with a tentative D call TRBD2 (5 bases). The CDR3 runs 13 residues. CDR1 is MRHNA, CDR2 SNTAGT, per germline. V gave up 5 bases and J gave up 3 bases, with 11 bases separating them. The CDR3 reads CASSPRAGYEQYF. CDR3 nucleotide sequence: TGTGCCAGCAGTCCGAGGGCAGGCTACGAGCAGTACTTC.

The V gene is TRBV2, the J gene TRBJ1-4; D call uncertain. Trimming shortened V by 7 bases and J by 1 base, and 7 bases separated the two germline ends. Germline V gene lookup returns CDR1 SNHLY and CDR2 FYNNEI. CDR3 length: 13 residues. CDR3 sequence reads: CASNHGTNEKLFF. CDR3 nucleotides: TGTGCCAGCAACCATGGAACTAATGAAAAACTGTTTTTT.

The chain joins TRBV7-3 to TRBJ1-2, with 9 bases identical to TRBD1. V lost 5 bases to trimming and J lost 5 bases; unmatched junction nucleotides: 3. The CDR3 runs to 13 residues. In germline, CDR1 is SGHTA, CDR2 FQGTGA. The CDR3 here is CASSQDRGYGYTF. CDR3 in DNA: TGTGCCAGCAGCCAAGACAGGGGGTATGGCTACACCTTC.

The rearrangement uses TRBV6-1 and TRBJ1-1; D unclear. The ends were cut back, 2 bases at V and 1 base at J, with 5 bases in the middle. The CDR3 loop spans 13 amino acids. Germline assignment: CDR1 MNHNS and CDR2 SASEGT. The CDR3 protein is CASSEMTNTEAFF. The CDR3 DNA is TGTGCCAGCAGTGAAATGACGAACACTGAAGCTTTCTTT.

The chain uses TRBV28 and TRBJ1-5; 8 nucleotides line up with TRBD1. CDR1 and CDR2 from the germline V gene are MDHEN and SYDVKM. J was trimmed by 3 bases and V by 6 bases; bases with no gene match: 7. This CDR3 comprises 15 residues. Written as DNA, the CDR3 is TGTGCCAGCAGGTTACCGGGACAGGACAATCAGCCCCAGCATTTT. Translated: CASRLPGQDNQPQHF.

The chain combines TRBV25-1 with TRBJ1-2; D perhaps matches TRBD1 (6 bases). V was shortened by 2 bases and J by 3 bases, with 10 bases between the two germline ends. CDR1 is MGHDK, CDR2 SYGVNS, per germline. The CDR3 is 14 amino acids. Here the CDR3 DNA reads TGTGCCAGCAGTGAAAGACAGGCGCACTATGGCTACACCTTC. Its translation: CASSERQAHYGYTF.

The genes are TRBV7-7 and TRBJ2-3, with 7 positions matching TRBD2. Germline CDR1 SSHAT, CDR2 FNYEAQ (reference sequence). This CDR3 comprises 14 residues. V was pared by 5 bases and J by 2 bases, with 4 bases of the junction left unmatched. Written as DNA, the CDR3 is TGTGCCAGCAGCCACGGGGACTACACAGATACGCAGTATTTT. This encodes CASSHGDYTDTQYF.

J is TRBJ2-1 and V is TRBV11-2; D may be TRBD2 (5 bases). The ends were cut back, 5 bases at V and 0 bases at J, with 11 bases in the middle. The germline gives CDR1 SGHAT, CDR2 FQNNGV. This CDR3 has 15 residues. For the CDR3, the DNA is TGTGCCAGCAGCGCGGTTGAGGGCTCCTACAATGAGCAGTTCTTC. Amino acids: CASSAVEGSYNEQFF.

This clone was seen only a few times. V is TRBV14 and J is TRBJ1-6, with unresolved D. CDR3 length equals 12 residues. V was trimmed by 4 bases and J by 7 bases, leaving 5 bases between them. Germline V gene lookup returns CDR1 SGHDN and CDR2 FVKESK. The CDR3, as DNA: TGTGCCAGCAGCCTCGTGAATTCACCCCTCCACTTT. It codes for CASSLVNSPLHF.

The chain's CDR3 is CASSYSIMAGGYEQYF. For the CDR3, the DNA is TGTGCCAGCAGTTACTCGATAATGGCAGGGGGTTACGAGCAGTACTTC. V is TRBV6-5 and J is TRBJ2-7; 7 bases match TRBD1. The germline gives CDR1 MNHEY, CDR2 SVGAGI. The trim removed 0 bases at V and 4 bases at J, leaving 9 bases unmatched. The CDR3 sequence is 16 residues long.

The CDR3: CASSLASIGETQYF. The CDR3 DNA sequence: TGTGCCAGCAGCTTGGCAAGTATCGGGGAGACCCAGTACTTC. The V gene is TRBV5-4, the J gene TRBJ2-5, with no clear D. The CDR3 consists of 14 residues. The germline V gene encodes CDR1 SGHNT and CDR2 YYREEE (reference sequence). Trimming cost V 0 bases and J 5 bases, with 11 bases left between them.

This sequence joins TRBV5-1 and TRBJ1-1; 9 nucleotides line up with TRBD1. Trimming at V came to 1 base and at J to 4 bases, leaving 8 bases not matched to a gene. Germline V gene sequence: CDR1 SGHRS, CDR2 YFSETQ. The CDR3 runs 16 residues. The chain's CDR3 is CASSLLQGAARTEAFF. The CDR3 DNA is TGCGCCAGCAGCTTGTTACAGGGGGCAGCCCGCACTGAAGCTTTCTTT.

The chain links TRBV29-1 to TRBJ1-2; TRBD1 matches 7 bases. The CDR3 sequence is 14 residues long. The V segment lost 5 bases and the J segment 4 bases; nucleotides outside the gene matches: 10. Germline V lookup: CDR1 SQVTM, CDR2 ANQGSEA. The CDR3 loop reads CSVLGQQGLYGYTF. DNA for the CDR3: TGCAGCGTTTTGGGACAGCAAGGCCTCTATGGCTACACCTTC.

V gene TRBV2 combines with J gene TRBJ2-5, with D perhaps assigned TRBD1 or TRBD2 (7 bases each). Germline CDR1 reads SNHLY; CDR2 reads FYNNEI. V gave up 11 bases and J gave up 5 bases, with 24 bases separating them. The CDR3 spans 15 residues. CDR3 nucleotides: TGTGCCGGAGGGGGGGACAGTTTGCCTGGGGAGACCCAGTACTTC. It translates to CAGGGDSLPGETQYF.

V and J are TRBV28 and TRBJ2-3; 9 bases match TRBD1. The CDR3 spans 13 residues. The junction had 1 base not matched to a gene; V was cut back by 6 bases and J by 3 bases. Germline V gene sequence: CDR1 MDHEN, CDR2 SYDVKM. The CDR3 is CASRGQGTDTQYF. DNA for the CDR3: TGTGCCAGCAGAGGACAGGGGACAGATACGCAGTATTTT.